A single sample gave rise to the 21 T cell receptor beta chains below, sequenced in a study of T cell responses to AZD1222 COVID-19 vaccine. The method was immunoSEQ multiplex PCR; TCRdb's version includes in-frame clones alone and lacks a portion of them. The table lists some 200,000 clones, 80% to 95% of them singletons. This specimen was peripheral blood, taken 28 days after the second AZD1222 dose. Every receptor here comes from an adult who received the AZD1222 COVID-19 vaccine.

CDR3 DNA: TGTGCCAGCAGTATCCTAGAGGGGACCTATGGCTACACCTTC. Translation: CASSILEGTYGYTF. J is TRBJ1-2 and V is TRBV27, with a tentative D call TRBD1 (5 bases). CDR1 is MNHEY and CDR2 is SMNVEV in the germline V gene (reference sequence). Trimming pared 5 bases from V and 4 bases from J, leaving 14 bases between. The CDR3 runs to 14 residues.

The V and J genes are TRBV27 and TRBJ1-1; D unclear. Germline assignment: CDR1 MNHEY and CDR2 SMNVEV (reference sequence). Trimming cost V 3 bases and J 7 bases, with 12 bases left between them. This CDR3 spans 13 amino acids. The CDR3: CASSFGRAYEAFF. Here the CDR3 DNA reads TGTGCCAGCAGTTTCGGCCGAGCTTATGAAGCTTTCTTT.

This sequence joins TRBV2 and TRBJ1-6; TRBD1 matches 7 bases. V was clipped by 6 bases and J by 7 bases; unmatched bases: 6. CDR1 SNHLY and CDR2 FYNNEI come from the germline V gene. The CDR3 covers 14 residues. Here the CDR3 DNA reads TGTGCCAGCAGGACCGGGACAGAGAATTCACCCCTCCACTTT. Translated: CASRTGTENSPLHF.

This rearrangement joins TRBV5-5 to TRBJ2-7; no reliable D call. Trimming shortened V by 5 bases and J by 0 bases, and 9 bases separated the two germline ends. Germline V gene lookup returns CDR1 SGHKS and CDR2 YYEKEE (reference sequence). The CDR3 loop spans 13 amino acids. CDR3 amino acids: CASSRTDSYEQYF. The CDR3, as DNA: TGTGCCAGCAGTCGGACGGACTCCTACGAGCAGTACTTC.

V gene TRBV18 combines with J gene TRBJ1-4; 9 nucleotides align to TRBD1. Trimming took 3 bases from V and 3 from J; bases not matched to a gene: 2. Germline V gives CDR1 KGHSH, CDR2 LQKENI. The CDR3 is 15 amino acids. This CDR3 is CASSPYRGPNEKLFF. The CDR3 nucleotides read TGTGCCAGCTCACCTTACAGGGGGCCTAATGAAAAACTGTTTTTT.

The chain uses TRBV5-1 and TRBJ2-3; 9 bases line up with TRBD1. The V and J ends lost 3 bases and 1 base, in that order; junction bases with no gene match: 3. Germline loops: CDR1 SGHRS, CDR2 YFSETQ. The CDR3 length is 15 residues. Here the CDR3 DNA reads TGCGCCAGCAGCTCCCGGGACAGGGGCACAGATACGCAGTATTTT. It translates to CASSSRDRGTDTQYF.

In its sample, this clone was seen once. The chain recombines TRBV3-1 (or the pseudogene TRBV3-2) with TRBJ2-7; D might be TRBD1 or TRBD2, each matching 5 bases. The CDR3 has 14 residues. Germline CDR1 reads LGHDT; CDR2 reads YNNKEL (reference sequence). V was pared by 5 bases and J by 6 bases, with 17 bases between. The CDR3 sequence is CASSKPPGDREQYF. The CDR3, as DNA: TGTGCCAGCAGCAAACCCCCCGGGGACCGCGAGCAGTACTTC.

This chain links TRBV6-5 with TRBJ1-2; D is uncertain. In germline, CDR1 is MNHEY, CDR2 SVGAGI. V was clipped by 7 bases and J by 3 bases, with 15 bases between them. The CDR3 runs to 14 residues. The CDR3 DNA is TGTGCCAGCACGTTCGGTGGCAGCGACTATGGCTACACCTTC. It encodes CASTFGGSDYGYTF.

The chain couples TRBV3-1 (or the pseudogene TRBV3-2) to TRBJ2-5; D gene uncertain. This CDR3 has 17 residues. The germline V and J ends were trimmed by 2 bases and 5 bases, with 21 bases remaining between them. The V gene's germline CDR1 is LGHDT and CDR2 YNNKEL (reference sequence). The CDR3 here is CASSQRANARSGETQYF. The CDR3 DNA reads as TGTGCCAGCAGCCAAAGGGCGAACGCCAGGTCCGGGGAGACCCAGTACTTC.

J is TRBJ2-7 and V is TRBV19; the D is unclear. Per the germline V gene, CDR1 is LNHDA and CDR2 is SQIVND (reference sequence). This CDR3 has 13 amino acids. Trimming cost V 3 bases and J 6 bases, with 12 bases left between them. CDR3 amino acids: CASSIPGNAEQYF. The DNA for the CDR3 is TGTGCCAGTAGTATTCCAGGAAACGCCGAGCAGTACTTC.

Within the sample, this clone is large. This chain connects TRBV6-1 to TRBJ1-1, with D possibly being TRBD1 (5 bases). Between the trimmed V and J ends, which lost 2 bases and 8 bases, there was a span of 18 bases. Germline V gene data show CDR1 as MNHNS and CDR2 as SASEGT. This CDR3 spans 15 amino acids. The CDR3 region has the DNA TGTGCCAGCAGTGAATCTACCGGTGGGGGGGTGGAAGCTTTCTTT. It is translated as CASSESTGGGVEAFF.

The CDR3 coding sequence is TGCGCCAGCAGCATCCGGGGGGGGCCAGATACGCAGTATTTT. This codes for CASSIRGGPDTQYF. The chain employs TRBV5-1 and TRBJ2-3; 8 nucleotides agree with TRBD2. This CDR3 contains 14 residues. With V trimmed by 4 bases and J by 4 bases, 5 bases remained unmatched. Per the germline V gene, CDR1 is SGHRS and CDR2 is YFSETQ.

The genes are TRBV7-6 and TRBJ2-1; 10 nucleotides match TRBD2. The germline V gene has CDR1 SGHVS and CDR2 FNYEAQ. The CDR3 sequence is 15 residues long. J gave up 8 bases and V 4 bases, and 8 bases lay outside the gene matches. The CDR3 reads CASSSAGGPGYEQFF. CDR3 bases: TGTGCCAGCAGCTCAGCGGGAGGGCCAGGGTATGAGCAGTTCTTC.

CDR3 loop: CASKLGTGALKLFF. The CDR3 region has the DNA TGCGCCAGCAAGCTTGGGACAGGTGCCCTGAAACTGTTTTTT. The V and J genes are TRBV5-1 and TRBJ1-4; 8 bases fit TRBD1. The CDR3 extends over 14 amino acids. The J segment lost 11 bases and the V segment lost 6 bases, leaving 12 bases of the junction unmatched. The germline V gene encodes CDR1 SGHRS and CDR2 YFSETQ. The full variable domain, its missing parts supplied by reference TRBV5-1 and TRBJ1-4, is KAGVTQTPRYLIKTRGQQVTLSCSPISGHRSVSWYQQTPGQGLQFLFEYFSETQRNKGNFPGRFSGRQFSNSRSEMNVSTLELGDSALYLCASKLGTGALKLFFGSGTQLSVL.

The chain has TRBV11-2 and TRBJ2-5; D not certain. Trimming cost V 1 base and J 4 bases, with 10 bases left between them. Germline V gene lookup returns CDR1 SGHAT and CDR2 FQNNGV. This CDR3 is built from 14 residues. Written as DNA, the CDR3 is TGTGCCAGCAGCTTAGGGGTATCCCCAGAGACCCAGTACTTC. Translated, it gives CASSLGVSPETQYF.

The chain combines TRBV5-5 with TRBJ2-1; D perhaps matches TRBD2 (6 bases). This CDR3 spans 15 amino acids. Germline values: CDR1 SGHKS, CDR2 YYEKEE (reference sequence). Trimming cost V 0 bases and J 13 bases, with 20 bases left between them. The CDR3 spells CASSLGLGATANQFF. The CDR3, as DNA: TGTGCCAGCAGCTTGGGACTAGGGGCCACAGCCAATCAGTTCTTC.

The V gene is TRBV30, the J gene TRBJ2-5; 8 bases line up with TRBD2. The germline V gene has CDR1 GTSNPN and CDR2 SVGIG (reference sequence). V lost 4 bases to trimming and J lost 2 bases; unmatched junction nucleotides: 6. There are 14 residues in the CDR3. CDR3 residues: CAWMSLAEQETQYF. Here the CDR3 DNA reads TGTGCCTGGATGTCACTAGCGGAACAAGAGACCCAGTACTTC.

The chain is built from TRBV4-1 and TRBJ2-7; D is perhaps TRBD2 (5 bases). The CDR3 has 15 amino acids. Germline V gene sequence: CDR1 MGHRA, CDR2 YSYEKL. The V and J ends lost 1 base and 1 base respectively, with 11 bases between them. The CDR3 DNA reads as TGCGCCAGCAGCCAAGCTCTATCGGGGTCCTACGAGCAGTACTTC. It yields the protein CASSQALSGSYEQYF.

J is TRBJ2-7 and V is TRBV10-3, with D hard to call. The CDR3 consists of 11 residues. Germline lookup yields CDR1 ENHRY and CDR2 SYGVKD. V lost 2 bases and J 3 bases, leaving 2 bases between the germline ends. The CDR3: CAISEGYEQYF. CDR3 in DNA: TGTGCCATCAGTGAGGGCTACGAGCAGTACTTC.

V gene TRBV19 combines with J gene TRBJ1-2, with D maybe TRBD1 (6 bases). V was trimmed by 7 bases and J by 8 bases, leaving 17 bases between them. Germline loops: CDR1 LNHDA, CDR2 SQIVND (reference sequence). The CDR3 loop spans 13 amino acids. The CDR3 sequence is CASTAQAGAGYTF. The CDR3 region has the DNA TGTGCCAGTACCGCCCAGGCAGGGGCGGGCTACACCTTC.

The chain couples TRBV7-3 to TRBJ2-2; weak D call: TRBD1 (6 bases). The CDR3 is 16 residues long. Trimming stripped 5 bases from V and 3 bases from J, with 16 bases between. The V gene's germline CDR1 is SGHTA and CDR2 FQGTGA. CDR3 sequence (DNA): TGTGCCAGCAGCCGACCCCCGGACAGAGACACCGGGGAGCTGTTTTTT. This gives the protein CASSRPPDRDTGELFF. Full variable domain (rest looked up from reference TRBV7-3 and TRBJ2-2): GAGVSQTPSNKVTEKGKYVELRCDPISGHTALYWYRQSLGQGPEFLIYFQGTGAADDSGLPNDRFFAVRPEGSVSTLKIQRTERGDSAVYLCASSRPPDRDTGELFFGEGSRLTVL.